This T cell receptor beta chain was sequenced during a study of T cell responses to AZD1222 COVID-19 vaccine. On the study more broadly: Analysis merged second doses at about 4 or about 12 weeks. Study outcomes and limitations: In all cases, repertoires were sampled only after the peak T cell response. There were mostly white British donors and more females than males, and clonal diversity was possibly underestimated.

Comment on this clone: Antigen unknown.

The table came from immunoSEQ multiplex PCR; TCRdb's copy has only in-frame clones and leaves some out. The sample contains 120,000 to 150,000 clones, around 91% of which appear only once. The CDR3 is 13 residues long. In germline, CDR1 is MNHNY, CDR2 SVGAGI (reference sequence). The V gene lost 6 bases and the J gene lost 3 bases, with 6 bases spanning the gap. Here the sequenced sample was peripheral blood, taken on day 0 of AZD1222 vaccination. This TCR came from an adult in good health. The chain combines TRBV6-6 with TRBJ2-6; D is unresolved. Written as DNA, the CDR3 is TGTGCCAGCAGAGCAGGTGGGGCCAACGTCCTGACTTTC. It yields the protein CASRAGGANVLTF.